In its sample, the clone carrying this T cell receptor (beta chain) was seen many times. The antigen is unknown. The data belong to a study of molecular identifiers for immune sequencing clone quantification. CDR1 and CDR2 (germline): DFQATT, SNEGSKA (reference sequence). Trimming removed 1 base at V and 6 bases at J, with 19 bases between. There are 15 residues in the CDR3. TCRdb used MiXCR to reprocess the PCR reads, holding one entry per CDR3 protein. The sample contains 300,000 to 350,000 distinct CDR3 sequences, over 20% of which appear only once. Overall study results and limits: A single cell's spiked Jurkat TCR RNA was reportedly detectable among one million naive cells.

The source is a human donor in good health. Some libraries in this study had Jurkat cell RNA spiked in. The V and J genes are TRBV20-1 and TRBJ2-7, with D perhaps being TRBD1 or TRBD2 (5 bases each). Sequenced material: naive CD8+ T cells from blood, with Jurkat cell RNA spiked in. Specified subset: FACS-sorted CD8+CD4-CCR7+CD45RA+ naive T cells. CDR3 sequence: CSARGVGAVKIEQYF. Here the CDR3 DNA reads TGCAGTGCTAGAGGAGTCGGGGCAGTGAAGATCGAGCAGTACTTC.